This T cell receptor (beta chain) was identified in a study of immune evolution from preneoplasia to lung adenocarcinoma (dated by TCRdb to the early 2020s). With respect to the entire study: No AAH lesions showed HLA loss of heterozygosity, compared with about 6.3% of AIS, more than 13% of MIA and around 30% of ADC lesions. The study profiled immune contexture across lung adenocarcinoma precursors and invasive adenocarcinoma using immune gene expression, TCR sequencing and multiplex immunofluorescence. Resected precursor lesions (AAH, AIS, MIA) and invasive adenocarcinomas were compared with paired morphologically normal lung tissue. Sample size was based on specimen availability rather than a prior power calculation. The immune data were integrated with whole exome sequencing and methylation data obtained from the same cohort of nodules. A total of around 50 patients with pulmonary nodules who underwent surgical resection were included in the overall cohort. A total of some 53 patients contributed TCR sequencing data. According to the study, more than 100 samples were used for TCR sequencing. POLYSOLVER was used to infer class I HLA alleles from exome data, and LOHHLA was used to detect allele-specific HLA loss.

The CDR3 spans 16 residues, from the cysteine through the phenylalanine. CDR3 DNA is the only sequence kept; it has 48 bases, read in frame from the first base. Taken from the germline V gene, the CDR1 and CDR2 loops are MRHNA and SNTAGT. Unmatched junction bases come to 0, with V trimmed by 0 bases and J by 5 bases. The patients had resection in Japan or China between the mid-2010s and the late 2010s. Two lung cancer pathologists independently confirmed the histologic diagnosis of each case on H&E slides. Premalignant or tumor cells were enriched for nucleic acid extraction by macro-dissection performed after pathologic assessment. The AllPrep DNA/RNA FFPE Kit was used to isolate DNA from FFPE tissue. The immunoSEQ hsTCRbeta Kit was used to sequence TCR beta CDR3 regions from DNA. The original pipeline was this. TCR sequencing data were analysed with the ImmunoSEQ Analyzer. T cell clonality was defined as 1 minus Pielou's evenness computed on productive rearrangements. The inverse Simpson index, applied to productive templates, was used to measure T cell diversity. T cell density was defined as TCR beta template counts normalized to usable DNA, with usable DNA estimated by amplification and sequencing of housekeeping genes. Two-sided Kruskal-Wallis tests were used to compare TCR metrics between histologic stages. Held by TCRdb, this immuneACCESS table contains in-frame sequences only and omits some clones. Under half of the omission traces to an unresolved V gene where checked; the cause of the rest is unknown. V, J and clone size reflect that table, while D and trimming were determined from the DNA. The sample table holds a few thousand clones, of which about 86% were seen once. Clones ranked in the top ten supply 3.2% of the sample.

Here is what the overall study found, with its caveats: Normal lung showed the highest clonality, whereas later-stage lesions appeared to have higher T cell density and diversity but lower clonality. Because all patients were from Japan and China, applicability to Western populations was uncertain. The findings rested on association rather than direct causation, and larger cohorts with long-term follow-up and longitudinal biopsies were considered necessary. Normal lung had the highest top T cell clone frequencies, and these frequencies appeared to fall progressively from AAH through AIS, MIA and invasive adenocarcinoma. T cell clonality was highest in KRAS-mutant nodules compared with EGFR-mutant or double wild-type lesions.

Of note for this clone: Its recognized antigen is unknown. No base quality information exists; no much larger clone differs at one position.

The rearranged chain carries TRBV6-4 and TRBJ2-2, with 13 bases in between that match TRBD2. The source of this sequence is a person aged 70 to 85 with lung adenocarcinoma. The sample comprised FFPE minimally invasive lung adenocarcinoma tissue. Read against the paper, the sample's cell subset or site label means: micro-invasive lung adenocarcinoma (MIA). CDR3 reads: CASSDSTSGGTGELFF. Here is the DNA: TGTGCCAGCAGTGACTCGACTAGCGGGGGGACCGGGGAGCTGTTTTTT.